This T cell receptor (beta chain) comes out of a study of cytomegalovirus exposure and HLA in healthy donors. The primer mix had 60 Vbeta and 13 Jbeta primers. The repertoire was sequenced with immunoSEQ multiplex PCR; TCRdb's copy has only in-frame clones and lacks some. The repertoire includes more than 110,000 clones, 60% to 85% of them detected once, and about 2.5% sits in the top ten. Note on this clone: Its antigen is currently unknown.

V lost 3 bases to trimming and J lost 4 bases, with 10 bases between them. There are 14 residues in the CDR3. Germline values: CDR1 MGHDK, CDR2 SYGVNS. Overall study findings and caveats: With DRB1 most and HLA-C fewest, TCR association rates differed between HLA loci in a later analysis. In an earlier analysis, most TCR beta V segments were productive about 87% or about 30% of the time. The study recorded 150 to 200 TCR beta chains that were cytomegalovirus-associated.

Healthy bone marrow donors supplied every sample. Sample: PBMCs. The sequence came from a male donor in good health and CMV-seronegative. This chain connects TRBV25-1 to TRBJ2-1, with D perhaps TRBD2 (7 bases). The DNA of the CDR3 is TGTGCCAGCAGTGAGGCGGGGGCTTACAATGAGCAGTTCTTC. This gives the protein CASSEAGAYNEQFF.